The entry that follows covers one TCR beta chain sequence. Germline V lookup: CDR1 GTSNPN, CDR2 SVGIG (reference sequence). The CDR3 is 14 amino acids. The V segment lost 0 bases and the J segment 7 bases; nucleotides outside the gene matches: 5. The PCR made use of 60 Vbeta and 13 Jbeta primers. In the study's own analysis: An analysis performed later counted around 86 million unique TCR beta chains (approximately 10 million of them shared). Profiling relied on immunoSEQ multiplex PCR, and the TCRdb table lists in-frame clones only, not all of them. V, J and clone size are those of that table, while D and trimming were read from the DNA. The data show about 120,000 clones, 70% to 80% seen once. This record comes from a study of cytomegalovirus exposure and HLA in healthy donors.

The sample taken for sequencing was PBMCs. The TCR sequence derives from a woman between 25 and 40 years old in good health and CMV-seropositive. V gene TRBV30 combines with J gene TRBJ1-5; 8 bases are a match to TRBD1. For the CDR3, the DNA is TGTGCCTGGAGTGTGACAGGGGCATGGCAGCCCCAGCATTTT. Translating it yields CAWSVTGAWQPQHF.